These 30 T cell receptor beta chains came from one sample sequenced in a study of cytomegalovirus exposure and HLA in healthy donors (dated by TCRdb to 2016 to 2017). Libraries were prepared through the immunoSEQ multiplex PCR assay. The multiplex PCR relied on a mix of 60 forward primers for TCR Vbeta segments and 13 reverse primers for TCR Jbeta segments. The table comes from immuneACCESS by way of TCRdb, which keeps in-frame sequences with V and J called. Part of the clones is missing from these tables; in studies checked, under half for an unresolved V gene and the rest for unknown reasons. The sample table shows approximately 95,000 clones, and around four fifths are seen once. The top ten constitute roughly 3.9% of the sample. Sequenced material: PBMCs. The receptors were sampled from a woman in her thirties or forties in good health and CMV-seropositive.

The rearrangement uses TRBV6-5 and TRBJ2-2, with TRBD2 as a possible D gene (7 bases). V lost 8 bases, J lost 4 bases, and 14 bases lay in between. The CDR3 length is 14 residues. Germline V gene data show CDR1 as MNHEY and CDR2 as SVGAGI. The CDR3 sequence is CASGRGGGTGELFF. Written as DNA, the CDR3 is TGTGCCAGCGGTAGGGGGGGTGGCACCGGGGAGCTGTTTTTT.

CDR3 region: CASSSPGEESKNIQYF. The CDR3 nucleotides are TGTGCCAGCAGCTCCCCGGGGGAGGAGTCCAAAAACATTCAGTACTTC. The chain joins TRBV11-3 to TRBJ2-4, with TRBD2 as a possible D gene (6 bases). V lost 4 bases to trimming and J lost 2 bases, with 15 bases between them. The CDR3 has 16 residues. From germline, CDR1 is SGHNT and CDR2 YENEEA.

In DNA, the CDR3 is TGTGCCAGCAGCTTCAGGGGTCGGACAGATACGCAGTATTTT. It is translated as CASSFRGRTDTQYF. The chain carries TRBV11-2 and TRBJ2-3, with D tentatively TRBD1 (6 bases). This CDR3 has 14 amino acids. The germline gives CDR1 SGHAT, CDR2 FQNNGV. Trimming pared 3 bases from V and 3 bases from J, leaving 10 bases between.

CDR3 nucleotides: TGTGCCAGCAGCTTTGGAGCGGGATCGGGGGAGACCCAGTACTTC. As protein: CASSFGAGSGETQYF. The chain employs TRBV11-2 and TRBJ2-5; 7 bases align to TRBD2. The CDR3 is made up of 15 amino acids. J lost 5 bases, V lost 3 bases, and 9 bases had no gene match. CDR1 is SGHAT, CDR2 FQNNGV, per germline.

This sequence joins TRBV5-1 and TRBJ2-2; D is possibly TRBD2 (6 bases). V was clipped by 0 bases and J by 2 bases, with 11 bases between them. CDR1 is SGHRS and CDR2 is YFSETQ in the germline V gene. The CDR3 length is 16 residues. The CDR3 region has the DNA TGCGCCAGCAGCTTGGTACTAGCAGTAAACACCGGGGAGCTGTTTTTT. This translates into CASSLVLAVNTGELFF.

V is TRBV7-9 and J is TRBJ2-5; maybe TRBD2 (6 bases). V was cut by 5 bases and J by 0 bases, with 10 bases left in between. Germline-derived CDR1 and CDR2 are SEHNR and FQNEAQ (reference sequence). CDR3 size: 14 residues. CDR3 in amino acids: CASSPRLDQETQYF. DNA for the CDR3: TGTGCCAGCAGCCCCCGACTAGACCAAGAGACCCAGTACTTC.

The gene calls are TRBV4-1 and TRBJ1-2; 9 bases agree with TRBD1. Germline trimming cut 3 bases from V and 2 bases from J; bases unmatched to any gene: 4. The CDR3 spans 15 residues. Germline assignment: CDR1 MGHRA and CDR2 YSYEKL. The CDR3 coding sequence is TGCGCCAGCAGCCACCCGGGACAGGGAAACTATGGCTACACCTTC. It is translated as CASSHPGQGNYGYTF.

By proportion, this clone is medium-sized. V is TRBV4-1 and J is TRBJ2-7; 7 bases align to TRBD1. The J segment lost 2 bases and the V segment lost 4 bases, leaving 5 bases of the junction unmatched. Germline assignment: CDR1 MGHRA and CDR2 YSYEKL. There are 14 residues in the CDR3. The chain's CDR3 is CASSPRTGPYEQYF. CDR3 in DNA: TGCGCCAGCAGCCCACGGACAGGTCCCTACGAGCAGTACTTC.

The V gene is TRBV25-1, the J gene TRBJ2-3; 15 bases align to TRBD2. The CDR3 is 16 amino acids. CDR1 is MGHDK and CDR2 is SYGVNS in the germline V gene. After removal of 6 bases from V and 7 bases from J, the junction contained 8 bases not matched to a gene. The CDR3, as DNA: TGTGCCAGCAGCCTGGGACTAGCGGGAGGTCGGAATACGCAGTATTTT. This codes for CASSLGLAGGRNTQYF.

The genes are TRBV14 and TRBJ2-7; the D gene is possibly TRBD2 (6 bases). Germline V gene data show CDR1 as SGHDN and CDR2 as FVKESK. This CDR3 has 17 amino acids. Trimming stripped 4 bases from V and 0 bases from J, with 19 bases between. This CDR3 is CASSPLGASDISYEQYF. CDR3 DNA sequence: TGTGCCAGCAGCCCCCTTGGGGCTAGCGATATCTCCTACGAGCAGTACTTC.

Here the CDR3 reads CASGLTGWGYGYTF. CDR3 DNA: TGTGCTAGTGGTTTGACGGGATGGGGCTATGGCTACACCTTC. The V gene is TRBV12-5, the J gene TRBJ1-2; D gene unclear. The ends were cut back, 2 bases at V and 4 bases at J, with 11 bases in the middle. There are 14 residues in the CDR3. The germline V gene has CDR1 LGHNT and CDR2 FRNRAP.

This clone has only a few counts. The CDR3 DNA is TGTGCCAGCAGCTTCGGTAGTTCGAACACTGAAGCTTTCTTT. Encoded protein: CASSFGSSNTEAFF. The chain joins TRBV7-8 to TRBJ1-1; unclear D gene. Germline V gene sequence: CDR1 SGHVS, CDR2 FQNEAQ. Trimming took off 3 bases at V and 1 base at J, with 9 bases between the two ends. The CDR3 loop spans 14 amino acids. The variable domain in full, with the rest retrieved from reference TRBV7-8 and TRBJ1-1, is GAGVSQSPRYKVAKRGQDVALRCDPISGHVSLFWYQQALGQGPEFLTYFQNEAQLDKSGLPSDRFFAERPEGSVSTLKIQRTQQEDSAVYLCASSFGSSNTEAFFGQGTRLTVV.

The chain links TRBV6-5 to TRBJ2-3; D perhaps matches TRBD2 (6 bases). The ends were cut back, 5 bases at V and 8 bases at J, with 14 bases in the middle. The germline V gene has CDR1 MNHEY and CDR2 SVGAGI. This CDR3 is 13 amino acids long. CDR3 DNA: TGTGCCAGCAGTGTTCCTGCCGGGGGTACGCAGTATTTT. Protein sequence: CASSVPAGGTQYF.

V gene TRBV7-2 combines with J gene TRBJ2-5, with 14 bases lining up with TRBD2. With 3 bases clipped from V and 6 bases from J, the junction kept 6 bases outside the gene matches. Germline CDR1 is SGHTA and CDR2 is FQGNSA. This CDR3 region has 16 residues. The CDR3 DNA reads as TGTGCCAGCAGCTTCGGGACTAGCGGGAGTCGAAAGACCCAGTACTTC. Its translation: CASSFGTSGSRKTQYF.

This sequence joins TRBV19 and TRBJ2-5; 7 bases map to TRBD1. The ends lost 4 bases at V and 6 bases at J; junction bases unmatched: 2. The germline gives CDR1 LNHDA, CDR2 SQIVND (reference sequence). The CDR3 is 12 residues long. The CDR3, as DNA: TGTGCCAGTAGTAGACAGGGCCAGACCCAGTACTTC. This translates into CASSRQGQTQYF.

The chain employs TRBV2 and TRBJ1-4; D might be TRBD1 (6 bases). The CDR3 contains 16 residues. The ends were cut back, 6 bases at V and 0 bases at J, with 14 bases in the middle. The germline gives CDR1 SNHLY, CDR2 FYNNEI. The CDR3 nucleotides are TGTGCCAGCAGCTACAGGGACACCTCAACTAATGAAAAACTGTTTTTT. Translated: CASSYRDTSTNEKLFF.

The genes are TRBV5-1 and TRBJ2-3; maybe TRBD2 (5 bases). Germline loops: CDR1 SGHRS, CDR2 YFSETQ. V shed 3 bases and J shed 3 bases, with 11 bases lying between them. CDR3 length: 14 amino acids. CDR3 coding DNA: TGCGCCAGCAGCTCGACTACCGTTACAGATACGCAGTATTTT. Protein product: CASSSTTVTDTQYF.

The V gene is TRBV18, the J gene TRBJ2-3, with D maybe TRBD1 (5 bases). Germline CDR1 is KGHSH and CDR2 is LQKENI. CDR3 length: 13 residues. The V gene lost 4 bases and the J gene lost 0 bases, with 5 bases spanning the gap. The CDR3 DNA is TGTGCCAGCTCACGGGGCAGCACAGATACGCAGTATTTT. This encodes CASSRGSTDTQYF.

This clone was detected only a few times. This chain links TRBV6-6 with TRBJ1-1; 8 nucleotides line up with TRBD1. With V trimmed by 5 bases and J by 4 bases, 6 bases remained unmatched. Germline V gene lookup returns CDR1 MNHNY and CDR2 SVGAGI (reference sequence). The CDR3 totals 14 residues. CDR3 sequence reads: CASSRTGRRTEAFF. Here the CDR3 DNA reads TGTGCCAGCAGTAGGACAGGGAGGCGCACTGAAGCTTTCTTT.

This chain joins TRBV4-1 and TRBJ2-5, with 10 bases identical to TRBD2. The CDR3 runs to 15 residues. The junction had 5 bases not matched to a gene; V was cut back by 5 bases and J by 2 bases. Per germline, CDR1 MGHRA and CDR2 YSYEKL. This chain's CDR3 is CASSIGLAEQETQYF. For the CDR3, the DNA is TGCGCCAGCAGCATCGGACTAGCGGAACAAGAGACCCAGTACTTC.

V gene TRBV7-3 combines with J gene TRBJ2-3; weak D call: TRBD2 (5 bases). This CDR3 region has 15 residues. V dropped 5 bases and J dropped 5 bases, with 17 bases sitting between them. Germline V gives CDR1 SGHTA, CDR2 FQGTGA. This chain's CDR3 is CASSPSGVRGDTQYF. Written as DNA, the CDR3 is TGTGCCAGCAGCCCATCTGGAGTTCGGGGAGATACGCAGTATTTT.

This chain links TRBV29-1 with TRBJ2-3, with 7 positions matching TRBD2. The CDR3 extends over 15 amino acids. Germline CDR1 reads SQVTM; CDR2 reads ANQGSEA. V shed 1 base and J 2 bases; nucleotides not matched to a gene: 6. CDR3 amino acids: CSVEGTRGYTDTQYF. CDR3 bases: TGCAGCGTTGAAGGGACTAGGGGATACACAGATACGCAGTATTTT.

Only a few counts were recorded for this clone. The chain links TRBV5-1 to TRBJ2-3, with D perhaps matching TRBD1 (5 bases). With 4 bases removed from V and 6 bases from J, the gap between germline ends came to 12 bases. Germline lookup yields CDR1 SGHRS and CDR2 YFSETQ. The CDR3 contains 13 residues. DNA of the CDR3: TGCGCCAGCAGCCCCAGGGAACGCGATACGCAGTATTTT. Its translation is CASSPRERDTQYF.

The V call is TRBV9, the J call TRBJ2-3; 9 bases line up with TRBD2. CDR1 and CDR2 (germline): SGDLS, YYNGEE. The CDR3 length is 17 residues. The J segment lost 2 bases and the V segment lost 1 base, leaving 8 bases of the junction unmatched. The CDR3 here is CASSVTGTSRSTDTQYF. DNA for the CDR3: TGTGCCAGCAGCGTAACCGGGACTAGCCGGTCCACAGATACGCAGTATTTT.

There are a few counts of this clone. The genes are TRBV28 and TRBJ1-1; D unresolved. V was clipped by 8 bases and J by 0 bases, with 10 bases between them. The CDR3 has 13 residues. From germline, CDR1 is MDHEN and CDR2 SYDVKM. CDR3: CASLTEVNTEAFF. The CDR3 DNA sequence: TGTGCCAGCCTCACCGAGGTGAACACTGAAGCTTTCTTT. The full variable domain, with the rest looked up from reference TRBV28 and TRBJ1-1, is DVKVTQSSRYLVKRTGEKVFLECVQDMDHENMFWYRQDPGLGLRLIYFSYDVKMKEKGDIPEGYSVSREKKERFSLILESASTNQTSMYLCASLTEVNTEAFFGQGTRLTVV.

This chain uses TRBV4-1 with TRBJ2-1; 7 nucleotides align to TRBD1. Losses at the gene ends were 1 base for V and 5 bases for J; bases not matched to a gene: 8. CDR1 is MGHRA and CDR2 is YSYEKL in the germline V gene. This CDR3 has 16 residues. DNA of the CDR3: TGCGCCAGCAGCCAAGCTCCCCGGGACAGAAACAATGAGCAGTTCTTC. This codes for CASSQAPRDRNNEQFF.

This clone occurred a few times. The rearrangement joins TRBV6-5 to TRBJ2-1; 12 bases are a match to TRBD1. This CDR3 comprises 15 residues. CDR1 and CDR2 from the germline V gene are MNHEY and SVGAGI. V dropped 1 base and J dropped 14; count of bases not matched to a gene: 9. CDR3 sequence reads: CASSYLGTGGYREFF. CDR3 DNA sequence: TGTGCCAGCAGTTACTTGGGGACAGGGGGCTACAGGGAGTTCTTC.

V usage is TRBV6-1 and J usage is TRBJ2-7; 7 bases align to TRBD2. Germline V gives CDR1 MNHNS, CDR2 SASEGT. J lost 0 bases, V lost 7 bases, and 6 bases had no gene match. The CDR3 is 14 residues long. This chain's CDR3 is CASTRGGSSYEQYF. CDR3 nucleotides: TGTGCCAGCACCCGCGGGGGAAGCTCCTACGAGCAGTACTTC.

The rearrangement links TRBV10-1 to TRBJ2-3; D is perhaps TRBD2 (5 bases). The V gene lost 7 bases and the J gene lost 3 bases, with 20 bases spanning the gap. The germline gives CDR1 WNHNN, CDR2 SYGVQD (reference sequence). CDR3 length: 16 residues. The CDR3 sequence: CASIPPTKRETDTQYF. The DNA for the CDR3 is TGCGCCAGCATCCCCCCCACCAAGAGGGAAACAGATACGCAGTATTTT.

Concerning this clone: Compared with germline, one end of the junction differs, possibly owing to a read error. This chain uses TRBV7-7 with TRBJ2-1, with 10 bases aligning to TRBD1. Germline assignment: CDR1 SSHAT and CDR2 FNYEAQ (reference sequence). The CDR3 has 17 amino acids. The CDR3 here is CASSFSPGGQGYNEQFF. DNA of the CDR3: TGTGCTAGCAGCTTTTCGCCTGGGGGACAGGGGTACAATGAGCAGTTCTTC. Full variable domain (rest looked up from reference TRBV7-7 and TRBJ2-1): GAGVSQSPRYKVTKRGQDVTLRCDPISSHATLYWYQQALGQGPEFLTYFNYEAQPDKSGLPSDRFSAERPEGSISTLTIQRTEQRDSAMYRCASSFSPGGQGYNEQFFGPGTRLTVL.